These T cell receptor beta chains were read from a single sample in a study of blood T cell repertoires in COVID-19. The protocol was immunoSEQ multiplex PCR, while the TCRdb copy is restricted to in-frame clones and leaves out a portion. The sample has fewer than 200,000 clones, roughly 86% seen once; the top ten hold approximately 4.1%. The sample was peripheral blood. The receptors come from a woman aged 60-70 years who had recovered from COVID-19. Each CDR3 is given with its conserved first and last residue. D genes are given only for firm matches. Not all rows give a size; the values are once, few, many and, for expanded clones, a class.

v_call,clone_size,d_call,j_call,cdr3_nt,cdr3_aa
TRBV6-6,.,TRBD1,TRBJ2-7,TGTGCCAGCACCCCCGGGACAGTTGGTGCCTACGAGCAGTACTTC,CASTPGTVGAYEQYF
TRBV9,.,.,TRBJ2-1,TGTGCCAGCACCCCTATCCCCAATTCACACAATGAGCAGTTCTTC,CASTPIPNSHNEQFF
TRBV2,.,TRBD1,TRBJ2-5,TGTGCCAGAAGTGCAGGGGGCAACGGCAAGAGGGCCCAGTACTTC,CARSAGGNGKRAQYF
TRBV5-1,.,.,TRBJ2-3,TGCGCCAGCAGCTTCGCCCCATCAGTGGGACAAACAGATACGCAGTATTTT,CASSFAPSVGQTDTQYF
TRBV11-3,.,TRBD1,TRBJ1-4,TGTGCCAGCAGCTCCTCCCCCTGGGACAGGGTGGGGATTAGGCGAAAACTGTTTTTT,CASSSSPWDRVGIRRKLFF
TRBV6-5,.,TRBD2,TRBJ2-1,TGTGCCAGCAGTAGCGGGGGGGCCTACAATGAGCAGTTCTTC,CASSSGGAYNEQFF
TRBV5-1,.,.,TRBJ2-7,TGCGCCAGCAGCGTGACAGGTCTTGCCTACGAGCAGTACTTC,CASSVTGLAYEQYF
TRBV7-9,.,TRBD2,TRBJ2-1,TGTGCCAGCAGCCCCGGGGATGGCGGGGGGGCGGATGAGCAGTTCTTC,CASSPGDGGGADEQFF
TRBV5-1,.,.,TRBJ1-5,TGCGCCAGCAGCTTGGAGGGGGATAGCAATCAGCCCCAGCATTTT,CASSLEGDSNQPQHF
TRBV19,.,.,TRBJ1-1,TGTGCCAGTAGGGGGGGGCGAATCGCTGAAGCTTTCTTT,CASRGGRIAEAFF
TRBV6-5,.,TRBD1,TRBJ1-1,TGTGCCAGCAGTTACTCGAGACAGGGCGGGAACACTGAAGCTTTCTTT,CASSYSRQGGNTEAFF
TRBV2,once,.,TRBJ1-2,TGTGCCAGCAGTGAGGCAGGGTTTATCTATGGCTACACCTTC,CASSEAGFIYGYTF
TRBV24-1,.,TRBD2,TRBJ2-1,TGTGCCACCAGTGGATGGGGGGGTAGCGGGGAAACTGAGCAGTTCTTC,CATSGWGGSGETEQFF
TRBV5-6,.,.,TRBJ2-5,TGTGCCAGCAGGCGCCGGTGGTCACAAGAGACCCAGTACTTC,CASRRRWSQETQYF
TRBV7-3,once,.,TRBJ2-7,TGTGCCAGCAGCTTAAGACCCGCCAGGGGCTCCTACGAGCAGTACTTC,CASSLRPARGSYEQYF
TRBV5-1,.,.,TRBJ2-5,TGCGCCAGCAGCCAATGGATGATACAGGAACAAGAGACCCAGTACTTC,CASSQWMIQEQETQYF
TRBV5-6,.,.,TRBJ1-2,TGTGCCAGCAGCTTGATCTGGCAAATCGATGGCTACACCTTC,CASSLIWQIDGYTF